The source of this TCR beta chain is a study of T cell changes during pregnancy in multiple sclerosis. Method: immunoSEQ multiplex PCR; TCRdb's copy keeps in-frame clones and lacks some. The sample yields around 100,000 clones, 80% to 95% seen once. The length of the CDR3 is 13 residues. V lost 5 bases, J lost 6 bases, and 15 bases lay in between. Germline-derived CDR1 and CDR2 are SGHRS and YFSETQ. This chain connects TRBV5-1 to TRBJ2-7, with TRBD1 as a possible D gene (7 bases). The sequenced sample was peripheral blood, obtained in the third trimester of pregnancy. The clonotype originates from a female donor with multiple sclerosis, enrolled in a pregnancy study. CDR3 coding DNA: TGCGCCAGCAGACGGGGGCAGGGGGGCGAGCAGTACTTC. Translated: CASRRGQGGEQYF.